Listed here are 21 T cell receptor beta chains from one sample, sequenced in a study of blood T cells in healthy people across ages. For the second PCR, which ran for 7 to 11 cycles, a sample-barcoded 5' primer and a J-beta primer mix were used. TCRdb reprocessed the 5' RACE reads via MiXCR and lists one record per CDR3 protein. This table has 1.5 million to 2 million distinct CDR3 sequences, about 30% appearing once. What was sequenced was blood. All receptors derive from a woman aged 30 to 39 in good health.

This clonotype was detected a few times. V is TRBV20-1 and J is TRBJ2-6; TRBD1 matches 12 bases. V shed 3 bases and J 0 bases; nucleotides not matched to a gene: 3. Germline V lookup: CDR1 DFQATT, CDR2 SNEGSKA (reference sequence). The CDR3 has 17 residues. CDR3 bases: TGCAGTGCTAGGGGACAGGGGGCAATCTCTGGGGCCAACGTCCTGACTTTC. It specifies CSARGQGAISGANVLTF.

The genes are TRBV20-1 and TRBJ1-2; D is ambiguous. Deletions cut 5 bases from V and 4 bases from J, with 11 bases between. This CDR3 is built from 12 residues. Germline CDR1 reads DFQATT; CDR2 reads SNEGSKA (reference sequence). The CDR3 spells CSAGPFSYGYTF. CDR3 bases: TGCAGTGCTGGCCCTTTTAGCTATGGCTACACCTTC.

This chain uses TRBV24-1 with TRBJ2-1; D perhaps matches TRBD1 (7 bases). The closer fit of TRBJ2-7 to the DNA end suggests the J call may be wrong. Germline CDR1 and CDR2: KGHDR and SFDVKD. This CDR3 is 15 amino acids long. CDR3 DNA sequence: TGTGCCACCAGTGATTTGGGGGCAGGGGGGAATGAGCAGTACTTC. Its translation is CATSDLGAGGNEQYF.

This clonotype was seen ten or more times. Written as DNA, the CDR3 is TGCGCCAGCAGCCAAGATCTTAAGGCATCGTATGGCTACACCTTC. Protein product: CASSQDLKASYGYTF. The V and J genes are TRBV4-1 and TRBJ1-2; D gene uncertain. This CDR3 comprises 15 residues. Germline loops: CDR1 MGHRA, CDR2 YSYEKL. V lost 0 bases and J 5 bases, leaving 13 bases between the germline ends.

The sample holds a few counts of this clonotype. V usage is TRBV11-2 and J usage is TRBJ2-3; D is undetermined. CDR3 length: 14 amino acids. The V and J ends lost 1 base and 8 bases respectively, with 13 bases between them. Germline V gives CDR1 SGHAT, CDR2 FQNNGV. For the CDR3, the DNA is TGTGCCAGCAGCTTAGGGATGAGAGAACGTACGCAGTATTTT. Translated, it gives CASSLGMRERTQYF.

The chain joins TRBV5-1 to TRBJ2-5; D might be TRBD1 (5 bases). Per germline, CDR1 SGHRS and CDR2 YFSETQ. The germline V and J ends were trimmed by 7 bases and 5 bases, with 24 bases remaining between them. This CDR3 region has 16 residues. Here the CDR3 DNA reads TGCGCCAGCGGCCAAAAAAACGGACACTCCAAGGAGACCCAGTACTTC. Amino acids: CASGQKNGHSKETQYF.

This clonotype has a handful of counts. The genes are TRBV2 and TRBJ2-7; TRBD2 matches at 11 bases. The trim removed 2 bases at V and 4 bases at J, leaving 4 bases unmatched. CDR3 size: 15 residues. Germline V lookup: CDR1 SNHLY, CDR2 FYNNEI. CDR3 sequence reads: CASSELAGGGYEQYF. CDR3 nucleotide sequence: TGTGCCAGCAGTGAACTAGCGGGAGGCGGGTACGAGCAGTACTTC.

This chain uses TRBV20-1 with TRBJ1-5, with 9 nucleotides matching TRBD1. The CDR3 has 15 amino acids. V lost 3 bases, J lost 6 bases, and 9 bases stayed unmatched. Germline CDR1 and CDR2: DFQATT and SNEGSKA (reference sequence). The CDR3 DNA reads as TGCAGTGCTAGTCTTAAGGACAGGGGTGTTCAGCCCCAGCATTTT. This sequence encodes CSASLKDRGVQPQHF.

This chain joins TRBV24-1 and TRBJ2-1; TRBD1 agrees at 8 bases. From germline, CDR1 is KGHDR and CDR2 SFDVKD. The CDR3 is made up of 16 amino acids. Losses at the gene ends were 4 bases for V and 0 bases for J; bases not matched to a gene: 4. In DNA, the CDR3 is TGTGCCACCAGTGAAACGACAGGGGCCTCCTACAATGAGCAGTTCTTC. The encoded protein is CATSETTGASYNEQFF.

This clonotype was counted ten times or more. The gene calls are TRBV20-1 and TRBJ2-5; D is ambiguous. The germline V gene encodes CDR1 DFQATT and CDR2 SNEGSKA (reference sequence). The CDR3 has 11 amino acids. Trimming cost V 3 bases and J 5 bases, with 7 bases left between them. CDR3 residues: CSASFWETQYF. The DNA for the CDR3 is TGCAGTGCTAGTTTTTGGGAGACCCAGTACTTC.

This clonotype was recorded many times. The rearrangement joins TRBV5-1 to TRBJ2-1, with 8 bases identical to TRBD2. V gave up 2 bases and J gave up 0 bases; unmatched junction bases: 7. This CDR3 region has 17 residues. Germline V gene lookup returns CDR1 SGHRS and CDR2 YFSETQ. CDR3 residues: CASSFPPGGGSYNEQFF. The CDR3 DNA follows: TGCGCCAGCAGCTTCCCACCGGGGGGGGGCTCCTACAATGAGCAGTTCTTC.

This clonotype was seen ten or more times. The chain uses TRBV7-8 and TRBJ1-1; 9 bases line up with TRBD1. The CDR3 extends over 19 amino acids. Germline CDR1 and CDR2: SGHVS and FQNEAQ. The V gene end was trimmed by 2 bases and the J gene end by 1 base; junction bases not matched to a gene: 14. The CDR3, as DNA: TGTGCCAGCAGCTTATCCAGCCAATTCCTGGACAGGGGGAACACTGAAGCTTTCTTT. The encoded protein is CASSLSSQFLDRGNTEAFF.

The chain is built from TRBV12-3 or TRBV12-4 and TRBJ2-5; 9 bases map to TRBD1. The length of the CDR3 is 15 residues. Germline trimming cut 5 bases from V and 5 bases from J; bases unmatched to any gene: 9. Written as DNA, the CDR3 is TGTGCCAGCAGTGGAATACAGGGGGCGGGCGAGACCCAGTACTTC. It specifies CASSGIQGAGETQYF.

This clonotype was counted at least ten times. This chain uses TRBV4-1 with TRBJ1-5; 10 bases fit TRBD1. V dropped 1 base and J dropped 9; count of bases not matched to a gene: 6. The CDR3 length is 15 residues. CDR1 is MGHRA, CDR2 YSYEKL, per germline. CDR3 region: CASSQGTGGRRPQHF. For the CDR3, the DNA is TGCGCCAGCAGCCAAGGGACAGGGGGAAGAAGGCCCCAGCATTTT.

The table lists this clonotype with a few counts. This chain connects TRBV20-1 to TRBJ2-7; D might be TRBD2 (6 bases). Trimming cost V 5 bases and J 7 bases, with 18 bases left between them. The length of the CDR3 is 13 residues. CDR1 is DFQATT and CDR2 is SNEGSKA in the germline V gene (reference sequence). CDR3 region: CSASWSGAQEQYF. Written as DNA, the CDR3 is TGCAGTGCTTCCTGGTCGGGAGCTCAAGAGCAGTACTTC.

A word on this clonotype: One junction end disagrees with the germline gene, perhaps due to a read error. The V and J genes are TRBV5-1 and TRBJ2-4; D unresolved. The CDR3 loop spans 11 amino acids. Germline CDR1 SGHRS, CDR2 YFSETQ. The CDR3 protein is CTSSLGLEQYF. CDR3 DNA sequence: TGCACCAGCAGCCTGGGCCTAGAGCAGTACTTC.

This clonotype showed up just a few times. The germline gene is not matched at one end of the junction; a read error may be the cause. CDR3 DNA: TGTGCCAGCCCACCAATTGGAGGGAATCGGCAAGAGACCCAGTACTTC. Its protein product is CASPPIGGNRQETQYF. The chain is built from TRBV18 and TRBJ2-5; tentatively, D is TRBD2 (6 bases). This CDR3 region has 16 residues. Germline V CDR1 and CDR2: KGHSH, LQKENI.

V gene TRBV6-2 or TRBV6-3 combines with J gene TRBJ1-1; 7 nucleotides line up with TRBD1. The CDR3 consists of 13 residues. CDR1 is MNHEY and CDR2 is SVGEGT in the germline V gene. V dropped 7 bases and J dropped 7; count of bases not matched to a gene: 9. CDR3 sequence: CASTLSGTVEAFF. CDR3 sequence (DNA): TGTGCCAGCACGCTTTCCGGGACAGTTGAAGCTTTCTTT.

The rearrangement joins TRBV7-9 to TRBJ2-4; TRBD1 matches at 10 bases. The V segment lost 7 bases and the J segment 13 bases; nucleotides outside the gene matches: 10. This CDR3 contains 13 residues. The germline gives CDR1 SEHNR, CDR2 FQNEAQ (reference sequence). The CDR3 nucleotides are TGTGCCAGCACGGACAGGGGGTACAATGAGCAGTACTTC. It encodes CASTDRGYNEQYF.

The table lists this clonotype with a few counts. J is TRBJ1-1 and V is TRBV3-1; 8 bases are shared with TRBD1. The V gene end was trimmed by 4 bases and the J gene end by 7 bases; junction bases not matched to a gene: 8. Looked up from germline, CDR1 is LGHDT and CDR2 is YNNKEL (reference sequence). The CDR3 runs 14 residues. The CDR3 sequence: CASSRGQGIVEAFF. CDR3 DNA: TGTGCCAGCAGCCGAGGACAGGGAATTGTTGAAGCTTTCTTT.

A word on this clonotype: A clone one base away is much larger, so this may be a read error. V usage is TRBV6-1 and J usage is TRBJ2-7; tentative D call: TRBD1 (6 bases). Germline loops: CDR1 MNHNS, CDR2 SASEGT. The CDR3 is 13 amino acids. The germline V and J ends were trimmed by 9 bases and 2 bases, with 14 bases remaining between them. CDR3 protein: CASADGQPYEQYF. DNA of the CDR3: TGTGCCAGTGCCGACGGACAGCCCTACGAGCAGTACTTC.